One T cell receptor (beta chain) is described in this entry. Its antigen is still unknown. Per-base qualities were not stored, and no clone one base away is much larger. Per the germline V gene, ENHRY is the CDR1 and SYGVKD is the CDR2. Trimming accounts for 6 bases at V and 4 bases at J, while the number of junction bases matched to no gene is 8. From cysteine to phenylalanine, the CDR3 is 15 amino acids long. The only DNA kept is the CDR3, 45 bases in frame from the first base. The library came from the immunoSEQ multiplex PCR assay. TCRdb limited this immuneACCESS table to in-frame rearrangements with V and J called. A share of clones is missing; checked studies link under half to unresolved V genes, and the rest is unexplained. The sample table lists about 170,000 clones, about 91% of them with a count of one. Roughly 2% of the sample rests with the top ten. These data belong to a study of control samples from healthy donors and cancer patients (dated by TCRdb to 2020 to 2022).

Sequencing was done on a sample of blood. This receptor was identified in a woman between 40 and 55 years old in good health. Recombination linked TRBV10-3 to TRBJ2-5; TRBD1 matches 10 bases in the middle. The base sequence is TGTGCCATCAGGGAGGGACAGGGGTTGGGAGAGACCCAGTACTTC. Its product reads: CAIREGQGLGETQYF.